The TCR beta chain described here comes from a study of blood T cell repertoires in COVID-19. The V gene lost 1 base and the J gene lost 1 base, with 15 bases spanning the gap. The germline V gene encodes CDR1 SGHDT and CDR2 YYEEEE. This CDR3 spans 17 amino acids. This table comes from immunoSEQ multiplex PCR, and its TCRdb copy is limited to in-frame clones, with some not included. Of some 80,000 clones listed, approximately 80% are singletons. This TCR was sampled from a human donor in a cohort sampled during active COVID-19. Sequenced material: peripheral blood. The chain joins TRBV5-6 to TRBJ2-1, with D possibly TRBD1 on 6 matching bases. This CDR3 reads CASSLIRDIKSYNEQFF. The CDR3 nucleotides are TGTGCCAGCAGCTTGATCCGGGACATTAAGTCCTACAATGAGCAGTTCTTC.